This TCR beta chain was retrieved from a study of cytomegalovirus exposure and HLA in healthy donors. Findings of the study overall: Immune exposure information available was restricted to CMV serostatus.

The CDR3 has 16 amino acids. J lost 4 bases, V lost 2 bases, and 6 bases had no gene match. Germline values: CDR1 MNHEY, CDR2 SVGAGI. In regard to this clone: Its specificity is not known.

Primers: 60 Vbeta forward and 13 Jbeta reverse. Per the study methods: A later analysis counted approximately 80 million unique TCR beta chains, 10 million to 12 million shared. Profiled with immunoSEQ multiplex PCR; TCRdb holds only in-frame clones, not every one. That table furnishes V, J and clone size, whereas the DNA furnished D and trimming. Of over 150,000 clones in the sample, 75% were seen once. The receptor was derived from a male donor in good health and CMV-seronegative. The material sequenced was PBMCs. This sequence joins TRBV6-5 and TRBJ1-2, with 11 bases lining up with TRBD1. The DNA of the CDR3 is TGTGCCAGCAGTTACAGGACAGGGGGCGCGGTCTATGGCTACACCTTC. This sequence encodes CASSYRTGGAVYGYTF.